Presented here are 20 T cell receptor beta chains from one specimen sequenced in a study of blood T cell repertoires in COVID-19. Measured with immunoSEQ multiplex PCR; TCRdb has only the in-frame clones, and not every one. The data show 180,000 or so clones, with about 81% seen just once and over 9.5% held by the top ten. The sequencing input was peripheral blood. The receptors stem from an elderly woman with COVID-19, enrolled during active disease.

The V and J genes are TRBV7-2 and TRBJ2-1; possible D gene TRBD2, 5 bases. The CDR3 length is 13 residues. Trimming cost V 5 bases and J 5 bases, with 10 bases left between them. Germline assignment: CDR1 SGHTA and CDR2 FQGNSA. CDR3 DNA sequence: TGTGCCAGCAGCCCTGGACTGAACAATGAGCAGTTCTTC. Its translation: CASSPGLNNEQFF.

This chain joins TRBV5-1 and TRBJ2-1, with 9 bases matching TRBD2. Germline V gives CDR1 SGHRS, CDR2 YFSETQ. The length of the CDR3 is 18 residues. Trimming took 4 bases from V and 1 from J; bases not matched to a gene: 12. CDR3 sequence (DNA): TGCGCCAGCAGCCAATGGGTGGCTAGCGGGGATTCCTACAATGAGCAGTTCTTC. Translated, it gives CASSQWVASGDSYNEQFF.

V is TRBV19 and J is TRBJ1-2; TRBD1 aligns across 9 bases. Germline V gene lookup returns CDR1 LNHDA and CDR2 SQIVND (reference sequence). J was trimmed by 4 bases and V by 0 bases; bases with no gene match: 3. The CDR3 is made up of 15 amino acids. The CDR3 reads CASSIEGTGTYGYTF. The CDR3 DNA reads as TGTGCCAGTAGTATAGAAGGGACAGGGACCTATGGCTACACCTTC.

This clone was counted only a few times. The chain uses TRBV28 and TRBJ2-1; 9 bases line up with TRBD2. CDR1 is MDHEN, CDR2 SYDVKM, per germline. J lost 9 bases, V lost 7 bases, and 13 bases had no gene match. The length of the CDR3 is 15 residues. This CDR3 is CASNLSGGLALEQFF. CDR3 DNA: TGTGCCAGCAACCTGTCCGGGGGACTAGCCCTTGAGCAGTTCTTC.

CDR3 sequence reads: CSPSPLAKNIQYF. The CDR3 region has the DNA TGCAGCCCGTCCCCCCTAGCCAAAAACATTCAGTACTTC. The chain carries TRBV29-1 and TRBJ2-4; no clear D gene. CDR1 is SQVTM, CDR2 ANQGSEA, per germline. Trimming shortened V by 8 bases and J by 0 bases, and 11 bases separated the two germline ends. This CDR3 contains 13 residues.

V and J are TRBV11-2 and TRBJ2-1; D is uncertain. CDR1 and CDR2 (germline): SGHAT, FQNNGV. The germline V and J ends were trimmed by 2 bases and 0 bases, with 8 bases remaining between them. This CDR3 has 15 amino acids. CDR3 amino acids: CASSLRVSSYNEQFF. The CDR3 nucleotides read TGTGCCAGCAGCTTACGGGTTAGCTCCTACAATGAGCAGTTCTTC.

V usage is TRBV27 and J usage is TRBJ1-3, with a tentative D call TRBD1 (6 bases). Germline CDR1 MNHEY, CDR2 SMNVEV (reference sequence). The CDR3 sequence is 12 residues long. V lost 6 bases, J lost 11 bases, and 14 bases lay in between. In nucleotides, the CDR3 is TGTGCCAGCAGAAATCCAGGGGATTCCATATATTTT. Translation: CASRNPGDSIYF.

This clone has only one observation. The V call is TRBV3-1 (or the pseudogene TRBV3-2), the J call TRBJ1-2; 10 bases are shared with TRBD1. The V gene's germline CDR1 is LGHDT and CDR2 YNNKEL (reference sequence). This CDR3 is built from 16 residues. The trim removed 2 bases at V and 5 bases at J, leaving 8 bases unmatched. CDR3 nucleotide sequence: TGTGCCAGCAGCCAATACGGGACAGGGGTAGAATATGGCTACACCTTC. Translated, it gives CASSQYGTGVEYGYTF.

The V call is TRBV7-9, the J call TRBJ2-1, with D maybe TRBD1 (5 bases). V lost 7 bases and J lost 9, with 19 bases in between. The CDR3 totals 14 residues. Per germline, CDR1 SEHNR and CDR2 FQNEAQ (reference sequence). Written as DNA, the CDR3 is TGTGCCAGCAAAGCTTTAGGTCTGGGGCCTGAGCAGTTCTTC. Protein: CASKALGLGPEQFF.

This clone turned up a few times. This rearrangement joins TRBV2 to TRBJ2-6; D is ambiguous. Trimming took off 8 bases at V and 2 bases at J, with 10 bases between the two ends. The germline V gene encodes CDR1 SNHLY and CDR2 FYNNEI. The CDR3 sequence is 14 residues long. CDR3 protein: CASRARTGANVLTF. The CDR3 DNA is TGTGCCAGCCGCGCTAGAACTGGGGCCAACGTCCTGACTTTC.

The chain uses TRBV4-1 and TRBJ2-1; maybe TRBD2 (6 bases). This CDR3 is 15 amino acids long. Germline V gene lookup returns CDR1 MGHRA and CDR2 YSYEKL. V was cut by 4 bases and J by 2 bases, with 12 bases left in between. CDR3 in DNA: TGCGCCAGCAGCCCCCGACTAGTTACCTACAATGAGCAGTTCTTC. This gives the protein CASSPRLVTYNEQFF.

This chain connects TRBV5-8 to TRBJ2-7; 9 positions agree with TRBD1. Germline V gives CDR1 SGHTS, CDR2 YDEGEE. This CDR3 is built from 15 residues. Trimming at V came to 3 bases and at J to 2 bases, leaving 6 bases not matched to a gene. The CDR3, as DNA: TGTGCCAGCAGCTCCCGGGACAGGGTGCCCTACGAGCAGTACTTC. Residues: CASSSRDRVPYEQYF.

The chain is built from TRBV5-1 and TRBJ2-7; no firm D call. The germline V gene encodes CDR1 SGHRS and CDR2 YFSETQ. V lost 2 bases and J 3 bases, leaving 9 bases between the germline ends. The CDR3 spans 13 residues. CDR3 loop: CASSFMGSYEQYF. The CDR3 DNA sequence: TGCGCCAGCAGCTTCATGGGCAGCTACGAGCAGTACTTC.

This chain connects TRBV5-1 to TRBJ2-7; 8 positions agree with TRBD2. CDR1 and CDR2 (germline): SGHRS, YFSETQ. The CDR3 spans 17 residues. V dropped 0 bases and J dropped 1; count of bases not matched to a gene: 9. The CDR3 DNA sequence: TGCGCCAGCAGCTTGGCCATCGGGAGCGGGGGATCCTACGAGCAGTACTTC. This gives the protein CASSLAIGSGGSYEQYF. Drawing the rest from reference TRBV5-1 and TRBJ2-7, the complete variable domain is KAGVTQTPRYLIKTRGQQVTLSCSPISGHRSVSWYQQTPGQGLQFLFEYFSETQRNKGNFPGRFSGRQFSNSRSEMNVSTLELGDSALYLCASSLAIGSGGSYEQYFGPGTRLTVT.

The genes are TRBV5-1 and TRBJ2-1; 9 bases fit TRBD1. After removal of 1 base from V and 8 bases from J, the junction contained 7 bases not matched to a gene. This CDR3 has 15 residues. Germline loops: CDR1 SGHRS, CDR2 YFSETQ. CDR3 in amino acids: CASSLMGQGIDEQFF. CDR3 in DNA: TGCGCCAGCAGCTTGATGGGACAGGGAATCGATGAGCAGTTCTTC.

This clone is a singleton in its sample. The chain joins TRBV14 to TRBJ2-5; the D gene is possibly TRBD2 (6 bases). V was clipped by 4 bases and J by 7 bases, with 13 bases between them. Germline V gene data show CDR1 as SGHDN and CDR2 as FVKESK. The CDR3 has 13 residues. The CDR3 bases are TGTGCCAGCAGCCGGGGGACTGTAGGGACCCAGTACTTC. Its translation: CASSRGTVGTQYF.

This rearrangement joins TRBV9 to TRBJ1-2; the D gene is possibly TRBD1 (5 bases). Germline lookup yields CDR1 SGDLS and CDR2 YYNGEE. V was trimmed by 3 bases and J by 5 bases, leaving 8 bases between them. The CDR3 runs to 12 residues. In DNA form, the CDR3 reads TGTGCCAGCAGCGCACAGGATTATGGCTACACCTTC. It encodes CASSAQDYGYTF.

This clone was counted a single time. The chain carries TRBV13 and TRBJ1-4; D perhaps matches TRBD1 (6 bases). The CDR3 is 15 amino acids. Germline-derived CDR1 and CDR2 are PRHDT and FYEKMQ (reference sequence). Trimming removed 5 bases at V and 4 bases at J, with 14 bases between. CDR3 protein: CASSLRQASNEKLFF. In DNA form, the CDR3 reads TGTGCCAGCAGCCTAAGACAGGCTAGTAATGAAAAACTGTTTTTT.

This chain joins TRBV3-1 (or the pseudogene TRBV3-2) and TRBJ2-1; 9 nucleotides line up with TRBD2. This CDR3 comprises 18 residues. J lost 7 bases, V lost 0 bases, and 13 bases had no gene match. The germline V gene has CDR1 LGHDT and CDR2 YNNKEL (reference sequence). The CDR3 nucleotides read TGTGCCAGCAGCCAAGATTGGCGAGCGGGAGGACTTAATAATGAGCAGTTCTTC. It specifies CASSQDWRAGGLNNEQFF.

The genes are TRBV11-3 and TRBJ2-1, with D possibly matching TRBD1 (8 bases). Trimming stripped 8 bases from V and 1 base from J, with 12 bases between. This CDR3 has 14 residues. Germline loops: CDR1 SGHNT, CDR2 YENEEA. CDR3 residues: CASRGDRSYNEQFF. CDR3 bases: TGTGCCAGCCGGGGGGACAGGTCCTACAATGAGCAGTTCTTC.